This T cell receptor (beta chain) was retrieved from a study of blood T cell repertoires in COVID-19. TCRdb's table, derived via immunoSEQ multiplex PCR, lists solely in-frame clones and lacks some. The sample has roughly 180,000 clones; approximately 87% are singletons. This CDR3 region has 13 residues. V was trimmed by 4 bases and J by 0 bases, leaving 6 bases between them. The germline V gene encodes CDR1 MNHEY and CDR2 SMNVEV (reference sequence). Clinical history as reported by participants underpinned cohort assignment. This clonotype was obtained from a woman between 50 and 59 years old who had recovered from COVID-19. V is TRBV27 and J is TRBJ1-2, with D tentatively TRBD1 (5 bases). The sequenced sample was PBMCs or T cells enriched from blood (not recorded which). The CDR3 reads CASSWGPNYGYTF. The CDR3 DNA reads as TGTGCCAGCAGTTGGGGCCCTAACTATGGCTACACCTTC.